This entry concerns a single T cell receptor (beta chain). Its antigen specificity is not known. No qualities accompany the bases; no much larger clone lies one base away. To demonstrate the VDJtools post-analysis software, the study profiled TCR beta repertoires from the peripheral blood of approximately twelve young patients with multiple sclerosis. The multiple sclerosis patients were children and adolescents ranging in age from roughly 6 to 15 years. The sample comes from a study of post-analysis software for immune sequencing data (dated by TCRdb to about 2015). Regarding the research as a whole: Recorded disease courses included relapsing-remitting, secondary progressive and progressive-relapsing multiple sclerosis, with some patients lacking subtype annotation. Patient repertoires were compared against roughly 10 previously published healthy control repertoires from donors aged 6 to 25 years. A subset of samples was prepared in parallel using single-end sample barcoding, then pooled and co-amplified after Illumina adapter ligation. Summary of the overall study and its limitations: Multiple sclerosis patients had significantly lower normalized Chao1 diversity than controls, a result that suggests substantial peripheral T-cell clonal expansion. Direct clustering with F measure showed strong co-clustering of samples prepared in the same batch, prompting a batch-effect correction. Patients showed significantly higher frequencies than controls for about five TRBV segments, among them TRBV5-6, TRBV5-1 and TRBV20-1. The multiple sclerosis patient group was slightly younger than the control group.

The library relied on PCR. Data came from an Illumina HiSeq 2500. Unique molecular identifiers were incorporated into TCR beta cDNA libraries to reduce PCR and sequencing biases. Around 500,000 cDNA molecules were obtained for every 1 to 10 million input T cells, so each molecule roughly corresponded to one T cell. The patient libraries were prepared and sequenced using the same protocol as the earlier healthy control dataset. Samples belonging to the same batch were prepared together, multiplexed and sequenced on a shared HiSeq lane. In the source study's methods: Raw barcoded reads were processed with MIGEC, discarding single-read molecular identifier groups before consensus assembly and CDR3 extraction. VDJtools was used for post-analysis of the clonotype tables, with diversity normalized by down-sampling every dataset to the smallest sample size. To correct batch-related cross-sample contamination, repertoire overlap clustering matched CDR3 amino acid sequences but not nucleotide sequences. The public reads were quality trimmed at Q25 with fastp and then assembled into clones with MiXCR by TCRdb, keeping productive beta chains. Each CDR3 protein gets just one entry, which takes the most common genes and DNA from the rows behind it. The V and J calls and clone size are TCRdb's, not the authors'. The sample table shows 700,000 to 900,000 distinct CDR3 sequences, and about half are seen once. Of the sample, roughly 4.9% falls within the top ten clones.

CDR1 and CDR2 were assigned from the germline V gene as SNHLY and FYNNEI. From the cysteine up to the phenylalanine, the CDR3 has a length of 11 residues. Left in the record is the CDR3 DNA by itself, 33 bases read in frame from the first base. V and J lose 6 bases and 5 bases, and a span of 7 bases separates them. The chain links TRBV2 with TRBJ2-5, with the identity of the D gene unclear. Sequenced input: blood. The sequence was collected from a girl aged 5-17 years with multiple sclerosis. The CDR3: CASRSEETQYF. The DNA sequence is given as TGTGCCAGCAGATCCGAGGAGACCCAGTACTTC.